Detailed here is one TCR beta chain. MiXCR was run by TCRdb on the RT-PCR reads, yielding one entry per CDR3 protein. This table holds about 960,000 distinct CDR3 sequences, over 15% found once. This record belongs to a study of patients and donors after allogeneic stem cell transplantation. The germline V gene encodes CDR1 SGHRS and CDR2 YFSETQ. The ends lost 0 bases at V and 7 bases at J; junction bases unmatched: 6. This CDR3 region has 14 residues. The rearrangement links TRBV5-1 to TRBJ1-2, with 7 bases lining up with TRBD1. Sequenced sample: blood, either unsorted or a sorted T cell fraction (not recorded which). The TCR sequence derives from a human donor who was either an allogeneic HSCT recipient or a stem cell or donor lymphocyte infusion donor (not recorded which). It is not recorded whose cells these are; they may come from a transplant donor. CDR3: CASSLAQGEPGYTF. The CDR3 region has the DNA TGCGCCAGCAGCTTGGCCCAGGGGGAGCCTGGCTACACCTTC.